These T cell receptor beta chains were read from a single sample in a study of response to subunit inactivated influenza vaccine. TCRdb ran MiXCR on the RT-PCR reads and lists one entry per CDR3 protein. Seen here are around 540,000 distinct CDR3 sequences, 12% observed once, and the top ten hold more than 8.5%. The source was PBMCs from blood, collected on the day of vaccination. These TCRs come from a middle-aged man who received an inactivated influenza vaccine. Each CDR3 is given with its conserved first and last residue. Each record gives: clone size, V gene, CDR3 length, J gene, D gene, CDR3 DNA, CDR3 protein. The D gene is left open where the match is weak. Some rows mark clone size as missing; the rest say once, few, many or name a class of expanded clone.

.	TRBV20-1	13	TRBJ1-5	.	TGCAGTGCTAGAGATCCCAGGAATCAGCCCCAGCATTTT	CSARDPRNQPQHF
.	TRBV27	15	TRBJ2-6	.	TGTGCCAGCAGTTTAGGGCCCGCTGGGGCCAACGTCCTGACTTTC	CASSLGPAGANVLTF
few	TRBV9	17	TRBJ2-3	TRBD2	TGTGCCAGCAGCCACCGGGACTATCCCTCCAGCACAGATACGCAGTATTTT	CASSHRDYPSSTDTQYF
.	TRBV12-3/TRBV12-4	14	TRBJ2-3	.	TGTGCCAGCACCCGGGGCGGAGTCACAGATACGCAGTATTTT	CASTRGGVTDTQYF
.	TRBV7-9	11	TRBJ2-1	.	TGTGCCAGCAGCTTAATCAGTGAGCAGTTCTTC	CASSLISEQFF
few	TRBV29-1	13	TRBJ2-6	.	TGCAGCGTTAAAGGGGGTGGGGCCAACGTCCTGACTTTC	CSVKGGGANVLTF
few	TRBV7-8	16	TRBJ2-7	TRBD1	TGTGCCAGCAGCTCGGGACAGGGGGCTCCCTCCTACGAGCAGTACTTC	CASSSGQGAPSYEQYF
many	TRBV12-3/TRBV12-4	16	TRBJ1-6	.	TGTGCCAGCAGTTCGGGCTCCAGCTCCTATAATTCACCCCTCCACTTT	CASSSGSSSYNSPLHF
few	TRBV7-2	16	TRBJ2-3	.	TGTGCCAGCAGCTTAAGGGTCGGGACACGCGGGGGTACGCAGTATTTT	CASSLRVGTRGGTQYF
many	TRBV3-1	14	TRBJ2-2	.	TGTGCCAGCAGCCAGGGTTTGGGCCGTCGGGAGCTGTTTTTT	CASSQGLGRRELFF
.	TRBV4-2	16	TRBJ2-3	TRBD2	TGTGCCAGCAGCCAAGACGGCGCGGGAGTTCCCGATACGCAGTATTTT	CASSQDGAGVPDTQYF
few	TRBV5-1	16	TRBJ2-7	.	TGCGCCAGCAGCGTTGGTTCGGGGAGGAGCTCCTACGAGCAGTACTTC	CASSVGSGRSSYEQYF
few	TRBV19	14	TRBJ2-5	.	TGTGCCAGTTCGACGAGAGGGTGGAAAGAGACCCAGTACTTC	CASSTRGWKETQYF
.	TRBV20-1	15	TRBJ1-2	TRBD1	TGCAGTGCCGGGACAGGGAACCCTTATAACTATGGCTACACCTTC	CSAGTGNPYNYGYTF
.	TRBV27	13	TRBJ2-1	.	TGTGCCAGCAGTACAATAGCTGGAACTGAGCAGTTCTTC	CASSTIAGTEQFF
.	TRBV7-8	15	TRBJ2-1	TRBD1	TGTGCCAGCAACCCACAACGAGGGGGCCCCAATGAGCAGTTCTTC	CASNPQRGGPNEQFF
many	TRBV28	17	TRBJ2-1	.	TGTGCCAGCAGTTCCCCCGAGAAGGAGCGGTTCTACAATGAGCAGTTCTTC	CASSSPEKERFYNEQFF
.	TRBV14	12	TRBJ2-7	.	TGTGCCAGCAGCCAAGCTGGGCGCGAGCAGTACTTC	CASSQAGREQYF
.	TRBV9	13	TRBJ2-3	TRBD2	TGTGCCAGCAAGGCTAGCGGGACAGATACGCAGTATTTT	CASKASGTDTQYF
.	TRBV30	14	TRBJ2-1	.	TGTGCCTGGAGTGTAGGGGCTGGAGGGGATGAGCAGTTCTTC	CAWSVGAGGDEQFF
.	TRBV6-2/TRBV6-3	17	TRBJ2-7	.	TGTGCCAGCAGTTACTCAGGGGACTCTCTAAATGCCTACGAGCAGTACTTC	CASSYSGDSLNAYEQYF
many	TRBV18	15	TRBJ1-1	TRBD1	TGTGCCAGCTCACCTGGGACAGGCTTAGACACTGAAGCTTTCTTT	CASSPGTGLDTEAFF
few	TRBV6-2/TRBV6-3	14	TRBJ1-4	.	TGTGCCAGCAGGGAACTACAGGGATATGAAAAACTGTTTTTT	CASRELQGYEKLFF
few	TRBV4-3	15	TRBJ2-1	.	TGCGCCAGCAGCCAAGACGGGACACCCTACAATGAGCAGTTCTTC	CASSQDGTPYNEQFF
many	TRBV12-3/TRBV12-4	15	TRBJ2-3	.	TGTGCCAGCACCCCCGGTTGGGAGAGCACAGATACGCAGTATTTT	CASTPGWESTDTQYF
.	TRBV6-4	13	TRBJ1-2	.	TGTGCCAGCAGTGACTCGGCAGGCTATGGCTACACCTTC	CASSDSAGYGYTF
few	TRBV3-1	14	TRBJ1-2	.	TGTGCCAGCAGCTCACCGGGACATGGATATGGCTACACCTTC	CASSSPGHGYGYTF
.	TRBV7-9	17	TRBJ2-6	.	TGTGCCAGCAGCGCTACAGGAGGGGTGTCTGGGGCCAACGTCCTGACTTTC	CASSATGGVSGANVLTF
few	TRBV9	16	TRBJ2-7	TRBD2	TGTGCCAGCAGCTCCGGGACTAGCGGGAGTTATTACGAGCAGTACTTC	CASSSGTSGSYYEQYF
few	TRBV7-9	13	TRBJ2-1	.	TGTGCCAGCAGAGTTAGTAACGAAAAAGAGCAGTTCTTC	CASRVSNEKEQFF
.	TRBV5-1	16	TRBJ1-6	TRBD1	TGCGCCAGCAGCATGACAGGGGGCGCCTCTAATTCACCCCTCCACTTT	CASSMTGGASNSPLHF
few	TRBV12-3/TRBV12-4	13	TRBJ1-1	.	TGTGCCAGCAGTCCTACCGGGACAAGGAAAGCTTTCTTT	CASSPTGTRKAFF
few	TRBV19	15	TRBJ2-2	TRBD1	TGTGCCAGTAACGAGGACAGGGGGCGAAGCGGGGAGCTGTTTTTT	CASNEDRGRSGELFF
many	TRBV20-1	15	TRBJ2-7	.	TGCAGTGCTAGAGATTCAGGGGGGAACCCCTACGAGCAGTACTTC	CSARDSGGNPYEQYF
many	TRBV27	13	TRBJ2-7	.	TGTGCCAGCAGGATTCACCCGAGCTACGAGCAGTACTTC	CASRIHPSYEQYF
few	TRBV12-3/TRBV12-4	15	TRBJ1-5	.	TGTGCCAGCAGTTTAGGGCAGATTGGAAATCAGCCCCAGCATTTT	CASSLGQIGNQPQHF
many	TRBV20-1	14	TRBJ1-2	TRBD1	TGCAGTGCTAGCGGACAGGGGGTCTCCTATGGCTACACCTTC	CSASGQGVSYGYTF
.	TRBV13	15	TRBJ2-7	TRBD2	TGTGCCAGCAGCCGAGGTTGGCTAGCGGGAGGGGAGCAGTACTTC	CASSRGWLAGGEQYF
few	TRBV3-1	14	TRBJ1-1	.	TGTGCCAGCAGCCATGAGGGGGGGAACACTGAAGCTTTCTTT	CASSHEGGNTEAFF
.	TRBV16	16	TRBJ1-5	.	TGTGCCAGCAGCCAATCGGACGGGGTTAGCAATCAGCCCCAGCATTTT	CASSQSDGVSNQPQHF
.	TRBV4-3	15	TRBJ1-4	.	TGCGCCAGCCGAGACACTACGGAGACTAATGAAAAACTGTTTTTT	CASRDTTETNEKLFF
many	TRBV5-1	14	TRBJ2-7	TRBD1	TGCGCCAGCAGCCTCGGGACAGGGAACTACGAGCAGTACTTC	CASSLGTGNYEQYF
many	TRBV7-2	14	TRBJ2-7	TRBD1	TGTGCCAGCAGCAAAACAGGGGGCCCCTACGAGCAGTACTTC	CASSKTGGPYEQYF
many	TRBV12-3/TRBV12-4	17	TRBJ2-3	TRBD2	TGTGCCAGCAGTTTAAGTCCACCCCGGGGGGGGTCAGATACGCAGTATTTT	CASSLSPPRGGSDTQYF
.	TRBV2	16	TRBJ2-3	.	TGTGCCAGCAGTGATAGCGTAGCTCTCGGCACAGATACGCAGTATTTT	CASSDSVALGTDTQYF
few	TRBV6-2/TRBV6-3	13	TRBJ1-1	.	TGTGCCAGCAGTGACCCGGAAAAGGCTGAAGCTTTCTTT	CASSDPEKAEAFF
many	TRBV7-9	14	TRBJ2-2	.	TGTGCCAGCAGCCCAGGGAACGGGGCCGGGGAGCTGTTTTTT	CASSPGNGAGELFF
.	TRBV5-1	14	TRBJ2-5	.	TGCGCCAGCAGCTTGGATGCAAAGGAGGAGACCCAGTACTTC	CASSLDAKEETQYF
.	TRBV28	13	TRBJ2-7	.	TGTGCCAGCAGTTTGTGGGCTCGTAGCGAGCAGTACTTC	CASSLWARSEQYF
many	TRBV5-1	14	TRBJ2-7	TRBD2	TGCGCCAGCAGCGCCTCGGGACTAGCCTACGAGCAGTACTTC	CASSASGLAYEQYF
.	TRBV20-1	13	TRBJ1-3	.	TGCAGTTCAGCCGGGAGCGCTGGAAACACCATATATTTT	CSSAGSAGNTIYF
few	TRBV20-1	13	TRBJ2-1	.	TGCAGTGCTCCCTCACTGGCCCACAATGAGCAGTTCTTC	CSAPSLAHNEQFF
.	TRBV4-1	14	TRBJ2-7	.	TGCGCCAGCAGCAGGACGCCCATGGGGGGCGAGCAGTACTTC	CASSRTPMGGEQYF